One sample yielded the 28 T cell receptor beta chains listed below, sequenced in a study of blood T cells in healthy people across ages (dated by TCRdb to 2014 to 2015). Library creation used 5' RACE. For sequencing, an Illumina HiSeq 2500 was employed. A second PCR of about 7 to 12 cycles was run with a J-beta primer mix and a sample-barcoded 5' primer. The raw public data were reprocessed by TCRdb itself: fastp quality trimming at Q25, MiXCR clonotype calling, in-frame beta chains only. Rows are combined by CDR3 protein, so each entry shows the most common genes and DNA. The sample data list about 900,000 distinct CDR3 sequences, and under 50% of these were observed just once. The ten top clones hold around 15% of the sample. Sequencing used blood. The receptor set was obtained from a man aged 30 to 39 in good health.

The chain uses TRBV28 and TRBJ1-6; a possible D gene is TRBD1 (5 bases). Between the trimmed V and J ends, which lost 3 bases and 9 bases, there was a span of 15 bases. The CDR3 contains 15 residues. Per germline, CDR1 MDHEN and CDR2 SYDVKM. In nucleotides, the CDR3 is TGTGCCAGCAGTTTGGAGCTACAGGTTGGTTCACCCCTCCACTTT. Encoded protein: CASSLELQVGSPLHF. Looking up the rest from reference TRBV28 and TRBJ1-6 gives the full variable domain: DVKVTQSSRYLVKRTGEKVFLECVQDMDHENMFWYRQDPGLGLRLIYFSYDVKMKEKGDIPEGYSVSREKKERFSLILESASTNQTSMYLCASSLELQVGSPLHFGNGTRLTVT.

CDR3 loop: CASSLLGTAYNEQFF. The CDR3 DNA follows: TGCGCCAGCAGCCTGCTCGGGACAGCCTACAATGAGCAGTTCTTC. The rearrangement links TRBV4-1 to TRBJ2-1, with 7 bases identical to TRBD1. CDR1 is MGHRA, CDR2 YSYEKL, per germline. The V segment lost 4 bases and the J segment 2 bases; nucleotides outside the gene matches: 5. This CDR3 has 15 amino acids.

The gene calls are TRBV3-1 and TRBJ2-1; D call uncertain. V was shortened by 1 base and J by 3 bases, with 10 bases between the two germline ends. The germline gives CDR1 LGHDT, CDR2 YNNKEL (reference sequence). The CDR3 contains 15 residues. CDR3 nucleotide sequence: TGTGCCAGCAGCCAAGCAAGCGTAGGCTACAATGAGCAGTTCTTC. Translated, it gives CASSQASVGYNEQFF.

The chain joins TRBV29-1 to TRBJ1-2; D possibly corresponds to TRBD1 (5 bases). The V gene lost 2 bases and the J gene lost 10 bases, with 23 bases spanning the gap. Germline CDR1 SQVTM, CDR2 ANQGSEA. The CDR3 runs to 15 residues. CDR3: CSVEILGRRGRSYTF. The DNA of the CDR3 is TGCAGCGTTGAAATCCTGGGGCGGCGCGGACGATCCTACACCTTC.

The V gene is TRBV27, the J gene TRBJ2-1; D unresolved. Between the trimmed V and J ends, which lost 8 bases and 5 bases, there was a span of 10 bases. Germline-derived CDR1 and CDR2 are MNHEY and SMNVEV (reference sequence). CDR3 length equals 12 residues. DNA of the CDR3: TGTGCCAGCTCAGTACTGAACAATGAGCAGTTCTTC. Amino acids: CASSVLNNEQFF.

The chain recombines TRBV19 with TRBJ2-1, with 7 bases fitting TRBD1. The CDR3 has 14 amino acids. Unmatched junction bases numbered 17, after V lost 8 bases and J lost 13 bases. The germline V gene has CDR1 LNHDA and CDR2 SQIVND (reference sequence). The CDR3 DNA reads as TGTGCCAGTGGGAGCGGCGACACAACAGGGGAACAGTTCTTC. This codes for CASGSGDTTGEQFF.

The CDR3 here is CASGTDRYNEQFF. In nucleotides, the CDR3 is TGTGCCAGCGGCACAGATCGGTACAATGAGCAGTTCTTC. This chain joins TRBV7-8 and TRBJ2-1; D gene unclear. Germline CDR1 is SGHVS and CDR2 is FQNEAQ. Trimming took 8 bases from V and 4 from J, leaving 12 bases between them. The CDR3 consists of 13 residues.

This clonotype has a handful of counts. CDR3 protein: CASSLAGMGVNEQFF. The CDR3 region has the DNA TGCGCCAGCAGCTTGGCCGGGATGGGGGTCAATGAGCAGTTCTTC. The V call is TRBV5-1, the J call TRBJ2-1, with D perhaps matching TRBD1 or TRBD2 (5 bases each). With 0 bases removed from V and 6 bases from J, the gap between germline ends came to 13 bases. CDR1 is SGHRS and CDR2 is YFSETQ in the germline V gene. The CDR3 extends over 15 amino acids. Full variable domain (missing parts from reference TRBV5-1 and TRBJ2-1): KAGVTQTPRYLIKTRGQQVTLSCSPISGHRSVSWYQQTPGQGLQFLFEYFSETQRNKGNFPGRFSGRQFSNSRSEMNVSTLELGDSALYLCASSLAGMGVNEQFFGPGTRLTVL.

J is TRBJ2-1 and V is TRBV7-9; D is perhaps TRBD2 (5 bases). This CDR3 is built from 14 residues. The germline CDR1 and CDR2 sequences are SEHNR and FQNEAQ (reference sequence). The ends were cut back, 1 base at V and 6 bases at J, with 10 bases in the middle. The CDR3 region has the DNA TGTGCCAGCAGCTTAGAGGGAGCTCTCAATGAGCAGTTCTTC. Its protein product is CASSLEGALNEQFF.

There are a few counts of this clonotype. CDR3 in amino acids: CASSLGLAGGKSSYNEQFF. The CDR3 DNA reads as TGCGCCAGCAGCCTGGGACTAGCGGGGGGGAAGAGCTCCTACAATGAGCAGTTCTTC. This chain links TRBV4-1 with TRBJ2-1, with 16 nucleotides matching TRBD2. CDR3 size: 19 residues. Trimming took 4 bases from V and 0 from J; bases not matched to a gene: 6. Germline V lookup: CDR1 MGHRA, CDR2 YSYEKL.

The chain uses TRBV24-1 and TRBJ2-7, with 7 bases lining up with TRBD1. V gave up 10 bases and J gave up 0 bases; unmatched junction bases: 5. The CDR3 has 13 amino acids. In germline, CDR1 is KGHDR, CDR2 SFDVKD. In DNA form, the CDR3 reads TGTGCCACACAGGGGAAGAGCTCCTACGAGCAGTACTTC. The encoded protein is CATQGKSSYEQYF.

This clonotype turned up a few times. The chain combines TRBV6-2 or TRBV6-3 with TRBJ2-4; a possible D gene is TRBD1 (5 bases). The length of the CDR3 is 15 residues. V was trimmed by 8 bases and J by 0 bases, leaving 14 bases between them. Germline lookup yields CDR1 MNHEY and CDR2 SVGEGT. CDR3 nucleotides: TGTGCCAGCTACGACAGCACCCTAGCCAAAAACATTCAGTACTTC. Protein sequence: CASYDSTLAKNIQYF.

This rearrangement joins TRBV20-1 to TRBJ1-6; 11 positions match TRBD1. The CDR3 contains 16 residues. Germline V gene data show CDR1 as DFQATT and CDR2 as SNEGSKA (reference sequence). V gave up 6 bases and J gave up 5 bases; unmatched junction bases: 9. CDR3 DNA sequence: TGCAGTGCCGTCGGACAGGGGGCGCAGGATAATTCACCCCTCCACTTT. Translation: CSAVGQGAQDNSPLHF.

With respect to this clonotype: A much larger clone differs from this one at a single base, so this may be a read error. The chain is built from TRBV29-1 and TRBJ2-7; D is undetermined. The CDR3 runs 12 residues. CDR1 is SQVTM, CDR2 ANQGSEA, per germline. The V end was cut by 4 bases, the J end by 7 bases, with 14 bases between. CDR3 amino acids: CSVGATVNEQYF. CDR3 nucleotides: TGCAGCGTTGGGGCGACCGTCAATGAGCAGTACTTC.

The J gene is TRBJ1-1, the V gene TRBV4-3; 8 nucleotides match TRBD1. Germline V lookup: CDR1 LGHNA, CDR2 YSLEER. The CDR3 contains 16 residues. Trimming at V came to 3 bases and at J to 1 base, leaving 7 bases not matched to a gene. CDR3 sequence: CASSHTTDRGNTEAFF. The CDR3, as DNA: TGCGCCAGCAGCCACACCACAGACAGGGGGAACACTGAAGCTTTCTTT.

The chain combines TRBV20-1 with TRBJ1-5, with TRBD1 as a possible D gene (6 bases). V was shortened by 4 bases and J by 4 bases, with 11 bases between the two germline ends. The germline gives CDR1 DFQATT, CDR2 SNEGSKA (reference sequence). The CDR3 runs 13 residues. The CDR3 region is CSATGQINQPQHF. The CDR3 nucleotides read TGCAGTGCTACCGGACAGATAAATCAGCCCCAGCATTTT.

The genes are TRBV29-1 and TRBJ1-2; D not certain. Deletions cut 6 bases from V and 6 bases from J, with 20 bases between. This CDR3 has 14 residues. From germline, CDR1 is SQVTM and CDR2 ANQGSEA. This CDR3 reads CSVESGRVLDGYTF. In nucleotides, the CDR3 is TGCAGCGTGGAATCCGGGAGGGTCTTAGATGGCTACACCTTC. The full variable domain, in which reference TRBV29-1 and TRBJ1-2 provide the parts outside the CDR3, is SAVISQKPSRDICQRGTSLTIQCQVDSQVTMMFWYRQQPGQSLTLIATANQGSEATYESGFVIDKFPISRPNLTFSTLTVSNMSPEDSSIYLCSVESGRVLDGYTFGSGTRLTVV.

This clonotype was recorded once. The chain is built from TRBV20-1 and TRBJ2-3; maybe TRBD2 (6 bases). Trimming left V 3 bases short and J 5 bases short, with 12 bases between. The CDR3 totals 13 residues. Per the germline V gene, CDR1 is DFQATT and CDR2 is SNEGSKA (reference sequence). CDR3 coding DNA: TGCAGTGCTAGGGCGGGGCATGTAGATACGCAGTATTTT. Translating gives CSARAGHVDTQYF.

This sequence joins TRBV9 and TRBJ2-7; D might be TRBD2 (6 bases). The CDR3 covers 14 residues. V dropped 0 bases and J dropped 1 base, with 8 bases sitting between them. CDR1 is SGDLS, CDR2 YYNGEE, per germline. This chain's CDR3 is CASSVAAGSYEQYF. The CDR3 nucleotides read TGTGCCAGCAGCGTAGCGGCGGGGTCCTACGAGCAGTACTTC.

The DNA for the CDR3 is TGCGCCAGCAGCCGGTCCGGTGGGAGCTCTGGGGCCAACGTCCTGACTTTC. Protein product: CASSRSGGSSGANVLTF. The rearrangement links TRBV4-1 to TRBJ2-6, with a possible D match to TRBD2 (5 bases). The CDR3 totals 17 residues. V was shortened by 4 bases and J by 0 bases, with 13 bases between the two germline ends. The germline gives CDR1 MGHRA, CDR2 YSYEKL.

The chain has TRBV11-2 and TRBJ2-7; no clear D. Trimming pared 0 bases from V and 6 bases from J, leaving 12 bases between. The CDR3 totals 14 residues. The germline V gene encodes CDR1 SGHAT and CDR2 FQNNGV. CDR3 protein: CASSLDSVRSEQYF. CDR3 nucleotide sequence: TGTGCCAGCAGCTTAGATTCGGTCAGGAGCGAGCAGTACTTC.

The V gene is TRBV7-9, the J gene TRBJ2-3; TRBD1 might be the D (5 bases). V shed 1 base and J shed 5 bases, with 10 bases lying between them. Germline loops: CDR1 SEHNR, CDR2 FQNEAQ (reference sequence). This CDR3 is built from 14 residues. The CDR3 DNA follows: TGTGCCAGCAGCTTAGGCCAGGGCGTAGATACGCAGTATTTT. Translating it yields CASSLGQGVDTQYF.

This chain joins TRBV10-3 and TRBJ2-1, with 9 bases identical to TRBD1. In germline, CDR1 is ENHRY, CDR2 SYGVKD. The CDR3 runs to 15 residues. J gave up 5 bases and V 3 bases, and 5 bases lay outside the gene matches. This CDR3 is CAISDGQGRDNEQFF. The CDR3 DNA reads TGTGCCATCAGTGACGGACAGGGGCGCGACAATGAGCAGTTCTTC.

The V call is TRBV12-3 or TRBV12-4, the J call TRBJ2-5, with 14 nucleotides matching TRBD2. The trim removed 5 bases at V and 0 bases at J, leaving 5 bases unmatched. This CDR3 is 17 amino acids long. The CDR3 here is CASSETSGGAYQETQYF. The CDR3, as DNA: TGTGCCAGCAGTGAGACTAGCGGGGGGGCCTACCAAGAGACCCAGTACTTC.

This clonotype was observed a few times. The CDR3 nucleotides are TGTGCCAGCAGTTTAATCGGCTCCTACAATGAGCAGTACTTC. It specifies CASSLIGSYNEQYF. The chain employs TRBV28 and TRBJ2-1; D not certain. The DNA end lines up better with TRBJ2-7; the J call may be wrong. CDR1 and CDR2 (germline): MDHEN, SYDVKM. This CDR3 has 14 residues.

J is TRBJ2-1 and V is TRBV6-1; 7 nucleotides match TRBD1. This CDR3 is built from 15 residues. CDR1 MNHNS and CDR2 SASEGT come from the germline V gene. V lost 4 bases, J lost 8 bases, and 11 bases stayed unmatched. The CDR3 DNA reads TGTGCCAGCAGTGTTACAGGGGCCTCCGGGGATGAGCAGTTCTTC. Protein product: CASSVTGASGDEQFF.

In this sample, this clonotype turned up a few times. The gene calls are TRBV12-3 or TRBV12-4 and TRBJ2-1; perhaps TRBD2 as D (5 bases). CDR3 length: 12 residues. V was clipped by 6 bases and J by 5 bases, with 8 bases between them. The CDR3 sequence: CASSPEDNEQFF. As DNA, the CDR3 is TGTGCCAGCAGCCCGGAGGACAATGAGCAGTTCTTC.

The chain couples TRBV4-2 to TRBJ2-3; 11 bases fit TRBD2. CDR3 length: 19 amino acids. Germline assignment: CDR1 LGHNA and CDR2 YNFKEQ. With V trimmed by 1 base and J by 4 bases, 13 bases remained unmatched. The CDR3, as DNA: TGTGCCAGCAGCCAAGTGGGGGGTAGACTAGCGGGGTGGGCAGATACGCAGTATTTT. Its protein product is CASSQVGGRLAGWADTQYF.